Listed here are 14 T cell receptor beta chains from one sample, sequenced in a study of T-cell reconstitution after alpha-beta-depleted transplantation in children. Library preparation (for TCRbeta) was performed with unique molecular identifiers. TCRdb itself ran the PCR reads through MiXCR, one entry per CDR3 protein. The sample has a few hundred thousand distinct CDR3 sequences, over 25% seen once. The specimen was PBMCs, collected before TCRalphabeta/CD19-depleted stem cell transplant. These receptor sequences come from a boy younger than two with Wiskott-Aldrich syndrome, due to receive a stem cell transplant.

V and J are TRBV7-9 and TRBJ1-2, with a weak D call TRBD1 (6 bases). CDR3 size: 14 residues. Germline V CDR1 and CDR2: SEHNR, FQNEAQ (reference sequence). V was clipped by 3 bases and J by 4 bases, with 12 bases between them. This chain's CDR3 is CASSFKGGSYGYTF. Here the CDR3 DNA reads TGTGCCAGCAGCTTCAAGGGGGGGAGCTATGGCTACACCTTC. The full variable domain, its missing parts supplied by reference TRBV7-9 and TRBJ1-2, is DTGVSQNPRHKITKRGQNVTFRCDPISEHNRLYWYRQTLGQGPEFLTYFQNEAQLEKSRLLSDRFSAERPKGSFSTLEIQRTEQGDSAMYLCASSFKGGSYGYTFGSGTRLTVV.

V usage is TRBV5-6 and J usage is TRBJ2-1; TRBD2 might be the D (5 bases). The germline CDR1 and CDR2 sequences are SGHDT and YYEEEE. This CDR3 is built from 16 residues. With 4 bases removed from V and 9 bases from J, the gap between germline ends came to 23 bases. In DNA form, the CDR3 reads TGTGCCAGCAGCGCGAGAGCTAGCTCCCTGGGTGGTGAGCAGTTCTTC. Its translation is CASSARASSLGGEQFF.

CDR3 DNA sequence: TGTGCCAGCAGCTTAGCTGATGGGAACTACGAGCAGTACTTC. Its translation is CASSLADGNYEQYF. The V call is TRBV7-6, the J call TRBJ2-7; D remains unclear. The length of the CDR3 is 14 residues. The germline V gene encodes CDR1 SGHVS and CDR2 FNYEAQ. V was trimmed by 0 bases and J by 3 bases, leaving 9 bases between them.

This clonotype was seen a few times. This chain links TRBV29-1 with TRBJ2-1, with 10 bases matching TRBD2. The V and J ends lost 8 bases and 5 bases, in that order; junction bases with no gene match: 15. Per germline, CDR1 SQVTM and CDR2 ANQGSEA. The CDR3 length is 16 residues. DNA of the CDR3: TGCAGCTCTACCCTGTTCCTAGCGGGAGTGAACAATGAGCAGTTCTTC. This sequence encodes CSSTLFLAGVNNEQFF.

This clonotype has more than one count but fewer than ten. The rearrangement links TRBV4-2 to TRBJ2-4; D is perhaps TRBD2 (5 bases). CDR3 length equals 16 residues. The germline V gene encodes CDR1 LGHNA and CDR2 YNFKEQ. Trimming took off 1 base at V and 5 bases at J, with 15 bases between the two ends. This CDR3 is CASSQVAWAVQNIQYF. The CDR3 region has the DNA TGTGCCAGCAGCCAAGTAGCGTGGGCGGTCCAAAACATTCAGTACTTC.

The rearrangement joins TRBV19 to TRBJ2-5, with 8 bases lining up with TRBD1. This CDR3 is built from 14 residues. CDR1 LNHDA and CDR2 SQIVND come from the germline V gene (reference sequence). V lost 5 bases to trimming and J lost 7 bases; unmatched junction nucleotides: 9. CDR3 in amino acids: CASSPRTGLTTQYF. In DNA form, the CDR3 reads TGTGCCAGTAGTCCCCGGACAGGGTTGACGACCCAGTACTTC. The full variable domain, rest sourced from reference TRBV19 and TRBJ2-5, is DGGITQSPKYLFRKEGQNVTLSCEQNLNHDAMYWYRQDPGQGLRLIYYSQIVNDFQKGDIAEGYSVSREKKESFPLTVTSAQKNPTAFYLCASSPRTGLTTQYFGPGTRLLVL.

This clonotype was detected only a few times. J is TRBJ1-6 and V is TRBV12-3 or TRBV12-4, with 8 bases that match TRBD1. The V segment lost 6 bases and the J segment 12 bases; nucleotides outside the gene matches: 4. This CDR3 has 12 residues. In DNA form, the CDR3 reads TGTGCCAGCAGAACACAGGGGGAACCCCTCCACTTT. Protein product: CASRTQGEPLHF.

This chain connects TRBV9 to TRBJ1-2; no clear D. The CDR3 totals 15 residues. V lost 0 bases to trimming and J lost 1 base, with 10 bases between them. Germline values: CDR1 SGDLS, CDR2 YYNGEE. CDR3 bases: TGTGCCAGCAGCGTAGGCCCAGCAATTAACTATGGCTACACCTTC. This translates into CASSVGPAINYGYTF.

This clonotype has more than one count but fewer than ten. The CDR3 sequence is CASSLGGHRARQYF. The CDR3 DNA is TGTGCCAGCAGTTTAGGGGGACACCGAGCCCGGCAGTACTTC. The gene calls are TRBV12-3 or TRBV12-4 and TRBJ2-7, with D possibly matching TRBD1 (6 bases). V was pared by 1 base and J by 9 bases, with 16 bases between. This CDR3 is 14 amino acids long.

This chain joins TRBV10-3 and TRBJ2-1, with D perhaps assigned TRBD1 or TRBD2 (6 bases each). CDR3 length equals 11 residues. Between the trimmed V and J ends, which lost 6 bases and 9 bases, there was a span of 9 bases. Germline V CDR1 and CDR2: ENHRY, SYGVKD. The CDR3 DNA reads as TGTGCCATCAGGAAGGGGGGTGAGCAGTTCTTC. Protein sequence: CAIRKGGEQFF.

This clonotype was picked up a small number of times. The chain combines TRBV20-1 with TRBJ2-6; D perhaps matches TRBD2 (7 bases). The CDR3 totals 18 residues. Germline loops: CDR1 DFQATT, CDR2 SNEGSKA (reference sequence). The V end lost 2 bases, the J end lost 2 bases, and 19 bases lay between the germline ends. CDR3 residues: CSARSGGGGRTGANVLTF. The DNA of the CDR3 is TGCAGTGCTAGATCTGGGGGGGGCGGGAGAACTGGGGCCAACGTCCTGACTTTC.

The chain joins TRBV12-3 or TRBV12-4 to TRBJ1-5, with no clear D. Trimming left V 1 base short and J 3 bases short, with 7 bases between. CDR3 length: 14 residues. CDR3 sequence reads: CASSLGGYNQPQHF. The CDR3 DNA reads as TGTGCCAGCAGTTTAGGAGGGTACAATCAGCCCCAGCATTTT.

About this clonotype itself: A read error may account for a junction end that differs from germline. The chain couples TRBV12-3 or TRBV12-4 to TRBJ2-7; 10 nucleotides line up with TRBD2. The CDR3 is made up of 16 amino acids. CDR3 amino acids: CTSSPPTSGIFFEQYF. The CDR3, as DNA: TGTACCAGCAGTCCACCTACTAGCGGGATCTTCTTCGAGCAGTACTTC.

Concerning this clonotype itself: One end of the junction varies from germline; a read error may be responsible. This rearrangement joins TRBV2 to TRBJ2-4; D not certain. This CDR3 has 16 amino acids. The germline CDR1 and CDR2 sequences are SNHLY and FYNNEI. CDR3: CASSELPVKAENSQYF. The CDR3 DNA sequence: TGTGCCAGCAGTGAGCTCCCGGTTAAGGCCGAAAACAGTCAGTACTTC.